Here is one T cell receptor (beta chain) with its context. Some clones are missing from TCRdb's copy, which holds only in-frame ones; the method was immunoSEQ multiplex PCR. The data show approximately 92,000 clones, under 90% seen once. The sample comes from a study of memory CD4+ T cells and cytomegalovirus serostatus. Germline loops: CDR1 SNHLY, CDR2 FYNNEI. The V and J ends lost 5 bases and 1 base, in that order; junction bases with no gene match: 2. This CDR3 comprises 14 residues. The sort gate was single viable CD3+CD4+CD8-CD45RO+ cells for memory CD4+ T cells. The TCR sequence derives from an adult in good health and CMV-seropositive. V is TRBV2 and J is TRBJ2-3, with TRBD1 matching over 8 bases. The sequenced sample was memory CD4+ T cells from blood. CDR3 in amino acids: CASSKDRGTDTQYF. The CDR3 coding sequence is TGTGCCAGCAGTAAGGACAGGGGCACAGATACGCAGTATTTT.